This TCR beta chain was recovered during a study of response to subunit inactivated influenza vaccine. CDR3 length equals 15 residues. V was clipped by 7 bases and J by 0 bases; unmatched bases: 3. In germline, CDR1 is SGHRS, CDR2 YFSETQ. MiXCR was run by TCRdb on the RT-PCR reads, yielding one entry per CDR3 protein. The sample shows 450,000 to 700,000 distinct CDR3 sequences, 14% of them seen only once. The chain recombines TRBV5-1 with TRBJ2-1; 11 bases map to TRBD1. This specimen consisted of PBMCs from blood, obtained less than 13 days after vaccination. The TCR was taken from a man aged 45-65 years who received an inactivated influenza vaccine. Here the CDR3 reads CASGTGGGSYNEQFF. CDR3 DNA: TGCGCCAGCGGGACAGGGGGTGGCTCCTACAATGAGCAGTTCTTC.